A selection of T cell receptor beta chains follows, all from one sample in a study of T cells in Graves' hyperthyroidism and ophthalmopathy. TCRdb reprocessed the multiplex PCR reads with MiXCR, giving one entry per CDR3 protein. The data contain over 150,000 distinct CDR3 sequences, 17% of them singletons. Specimen: blood. The receptor set was obtained from a woman between 50 and 59 years old with Graves' hyperthyroidism. Each CDR3 is given with its conserved first and last residue. The D gene is left open where the match is weak. Size tells how often a clone was seen (once, few, many) or the class of an expanded clone, and some rows leave it out.

NA,many,13,TRBV28,TRBJ2-7,TGTGCCAGCAGTTTTGCAGGGGGGTACGAGCAGTACTTC,CASSFAGGYEQYF
NA,many,14,TRBV11-3,TRBJ2-3,TGTGCCAGCAGCCCCGGACGGACCACAGATACGCAGTATTTT,CASSPGRTTDTQYF
NA,many,12,TRBV30,TRBJ1-1,TGTGCCTCGGGAGGAGGGTGGACTGAAGCTTTCTTT,CASGGGWTEAFF
NA,many,16,TRBV18,TRBJ2-3,TGTGCCAGCTCACCACTGCCGGTTACTAGCACAGATACGCAGTATTTT,CASSPLPVTSTDTQYF
NA,many,14,TRBV2,TRBJ1-1,TGTGCCAGCATCCTAAGGGGGGTGAACACTGAAGCTTTCTTT,CASILRGVNTEAFF
TRBD1,NA,16,TRBV4-1,TRBJ1-6,TGCGCCAGCAGCCAACCTCCTCGGACAGGGGGATCACCCCTCCACTTT,CASSQPPRTGGSPLHF
NA,few,12,TRBV19,TRBJ1-1,TGTGCCAGTATTCTGGGTCGGACTGAAGCTTTCTTT,CASILGRTEAFF
TRBD1,NA,14,TRBV20-1,TRBJ1-4,TGCAGTGCTGAGGCCGGGACAGGTAGAGAAAAACTGTTTTTT,CSAEAGTGREKLFF
TRBD2,few,17,TRBV20-1,TRBJ2-7,TGCAGTGCTTTAACTAGCGGGAGGAGCACTACGAGGGATGAGCAGTACTTC,CSALTSGRSTTRDEQYF
NA,few,16,TRBV6-1,TRBJ2-7,TGTGCCAGCAGTGAATCTGGGGGGGCCTTTGGATACGAGCAGTACTTC,CASSESGGAFGYEQYF
TRBD2,NA,15,TRBV14,TRBJ2-1,TGTGCCTCGAGTACTAGCGGGATTTTAGGTAATGAGCAGTTCTTC,CASSTSGILGNEQFF
NA,NA,15,TRBV7-3,TRBJ2-5,TGTGCCAGCAGCTTAGGTGGGAGTGGGTTGGCGACCCAGTACTTC,CASSLGGSGLATQYF
NA,NA,14,TRBV6-1,TRBJ1-1,TGTGCCAGCACCGTATCAGCTCTGAACACTGAAGCTTTCTTT,CASTVSALNTEAFF
TRBD2,NA,17,TRBV20-1,TRBJ2-1,TGCAGTGCTGCTCGGACTAGCGGGAGGAGTCCCTACAATGAGCAGTTCTTC,CSAARTSGRSPYNEQFF
NA,many,18,TRBV7-9,TRBJ2-1,TGTGCCAGCAGCCAGCCGGTCCTTGTGACAGAAAACAGGAATGAGCAGTTCTTC,CASSQPVLVTENRNEQFF
NA,few,16,TRBV6-2/TRBV6-3,TRBJ2-7,TGTGCCAGCAGGCCCACCCGGGACAATGGCCCCTACGAGCAGTACTTC,CASRPTRDNGPYEQYF